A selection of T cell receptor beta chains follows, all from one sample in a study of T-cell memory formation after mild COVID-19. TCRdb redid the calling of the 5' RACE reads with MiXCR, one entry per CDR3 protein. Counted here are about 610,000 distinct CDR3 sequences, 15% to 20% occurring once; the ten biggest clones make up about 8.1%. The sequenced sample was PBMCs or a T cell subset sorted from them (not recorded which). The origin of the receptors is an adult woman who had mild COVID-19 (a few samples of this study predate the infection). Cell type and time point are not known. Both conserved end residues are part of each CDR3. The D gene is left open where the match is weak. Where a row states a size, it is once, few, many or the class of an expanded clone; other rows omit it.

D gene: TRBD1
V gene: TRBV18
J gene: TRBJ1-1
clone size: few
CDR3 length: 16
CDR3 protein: CASSPATGGYGTEAFF
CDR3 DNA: TGTGCCAGCTCACCAGCAACAGGGGGCTATGGGACTGAAGCTTTCTTT

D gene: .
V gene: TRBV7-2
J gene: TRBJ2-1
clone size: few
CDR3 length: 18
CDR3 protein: CASSLEPPYKSSYNEQFF
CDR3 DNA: TGTGCCAGCAGCCTAGAGCCCCCATACAAGAGCTCCTACAATGAGCAGTTCTTC

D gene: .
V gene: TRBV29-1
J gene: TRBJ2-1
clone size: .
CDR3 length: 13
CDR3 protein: CSVVGGPTNEQFF
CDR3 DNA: TGCAGCGTTGTGGGGGGACCTACTAATGAGCAGTTCTTC

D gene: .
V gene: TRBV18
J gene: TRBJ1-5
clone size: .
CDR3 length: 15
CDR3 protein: CASSPPGNSNQPQHF
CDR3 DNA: TGTGCCAGCTCACCACCTGGAAATAGCAATCAGCCCCAGCATTTT

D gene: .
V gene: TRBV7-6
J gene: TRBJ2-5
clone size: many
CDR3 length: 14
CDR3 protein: CASSLAPGEETQYF
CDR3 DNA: TGTGCCAGCAGCTTAGCCCCAGGGGAAGAGACCCAGTACTTC

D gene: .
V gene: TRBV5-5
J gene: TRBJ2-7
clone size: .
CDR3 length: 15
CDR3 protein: CASSHLRTAFYEQYF
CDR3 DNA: TGTGCCAGCAGCCACCTACGGACGGCGTTTTACGAGCAGTACTTC

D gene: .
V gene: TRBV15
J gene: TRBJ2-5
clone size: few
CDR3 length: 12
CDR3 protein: CATGRDQETQYF
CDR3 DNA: TGTGCCACCGGACGGGACCAAGAGACCCAGTACTTC

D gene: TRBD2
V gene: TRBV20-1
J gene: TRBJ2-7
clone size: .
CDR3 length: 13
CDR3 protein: CSTRGGALREQYF
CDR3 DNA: TGCAGCACACGGGGGGGAGCCTTGAGGGAGCAGTACTTC

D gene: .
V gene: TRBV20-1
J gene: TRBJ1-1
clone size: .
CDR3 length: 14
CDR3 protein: CSARSAAENTEAFF
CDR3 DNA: TGCAGTGCCAGATCGGCCGCGGAGAACACTGAAGCTTTCTTT

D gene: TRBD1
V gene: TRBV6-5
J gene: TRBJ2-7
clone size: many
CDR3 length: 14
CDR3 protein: CASSYRDRGYEQYF
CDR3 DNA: TGTGCCAGCAGTTACAGGGACAGGGGGTACGAGCAGTACTTC

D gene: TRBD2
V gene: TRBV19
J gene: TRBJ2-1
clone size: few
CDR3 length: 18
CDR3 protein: CASSRGLAGARRDNEQFF
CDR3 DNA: TGTGCCAGTAGTAGGGGACTAGCGGGAGCTCGGCGGGACAATGAGCAGTTCTTC

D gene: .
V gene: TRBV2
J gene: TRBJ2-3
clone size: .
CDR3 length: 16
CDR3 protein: CASSELWARGADTQYF
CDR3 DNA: TGTGCCAGCAGTGAATTATGGGCTCGCGGGGCAGATACGCAGTATTTT

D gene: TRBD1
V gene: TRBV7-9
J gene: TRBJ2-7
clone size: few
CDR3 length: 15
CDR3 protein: CASSSNPLTGDEQYF
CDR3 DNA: TGTGCCAGCAGTTCAAACCCCTTAACAGGGGACGAGCAGTACTTC

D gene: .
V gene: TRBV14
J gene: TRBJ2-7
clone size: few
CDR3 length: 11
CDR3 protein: CASSQAWEQYF
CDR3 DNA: TGTGCCAGCAGCCAAGCGTGGGAGCAGTACTTC

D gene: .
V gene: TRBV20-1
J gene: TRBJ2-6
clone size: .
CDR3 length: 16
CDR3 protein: CSALVSSSSGANVLTF
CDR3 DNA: TGCAGTGCTTTGGTCTCGTCCAGCTCTGGGGCCAACGTCCTGACTTTC

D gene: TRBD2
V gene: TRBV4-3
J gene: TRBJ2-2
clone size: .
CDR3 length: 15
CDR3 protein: CASSGAGGRTGELFF
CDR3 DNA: TGCGCCAGCAGCGGAGCGGGAGGGAGGACCGGGGAGCTGTTTTTT

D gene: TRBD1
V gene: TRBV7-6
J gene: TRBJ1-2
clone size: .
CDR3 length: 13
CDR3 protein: CASSVRQGDGYTF
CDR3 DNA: TGTGCCAGCAGCGTAAGACAGGGAGACGGCTACACCTTC

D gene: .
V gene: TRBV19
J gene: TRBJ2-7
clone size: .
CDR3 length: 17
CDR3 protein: CASSTPTTGTTIYEQYF
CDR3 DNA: TGTGCCAGTAGTACCCCCACGACAGGCACGACAATTTACGAGCAGTACTTC

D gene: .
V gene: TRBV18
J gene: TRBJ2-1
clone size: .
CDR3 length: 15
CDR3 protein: CASSPLAGPYTEQFF
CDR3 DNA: TGTGCCAGCTCACCGTTGGCAGGGCCCTACACTGAGCAGTTCTTC

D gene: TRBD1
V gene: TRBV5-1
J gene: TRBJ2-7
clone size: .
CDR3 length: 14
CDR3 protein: CASSETGMSYEQYF
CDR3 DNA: TGCGCCAGCAGCGAGACAGGGATGTCCTACGAGCAGTACTTC

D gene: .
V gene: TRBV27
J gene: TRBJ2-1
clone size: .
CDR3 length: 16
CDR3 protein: CASSPRDFSRRGEQFF
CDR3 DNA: TGTGCCAGCAGCCCCCGGGACTTTTCGCGCAGGGGTGAGCAGTTCTTC

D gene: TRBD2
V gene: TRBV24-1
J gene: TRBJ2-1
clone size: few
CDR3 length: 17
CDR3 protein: CATSDLPLADASNEQFF
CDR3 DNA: TGTGCCACCAGTGATTTGCCACTAGCGGACGCGAGCAATGAGCAGTTCTTC

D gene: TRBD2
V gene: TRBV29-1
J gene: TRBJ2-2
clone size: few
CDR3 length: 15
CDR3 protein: CSTTLAGGYTGELFF
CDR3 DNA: TGCAGCACGACACTAGCGGGAGGGTACACCGGGGAGCTGTTTTTT

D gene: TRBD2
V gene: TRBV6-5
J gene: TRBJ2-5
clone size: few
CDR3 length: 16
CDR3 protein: CASSYSSTAGGSTQYF
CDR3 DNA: TGTGCCAGCAGTTACTCGAGTACGGCGGGGGGCTCGACCCAGTACTTC

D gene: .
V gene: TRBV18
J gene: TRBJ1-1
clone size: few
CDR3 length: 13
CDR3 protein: CASNRGFNTEAFF
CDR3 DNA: TGTGCCAGCAACCGGGGGTTTAACACTGAAGCTTTCTTT

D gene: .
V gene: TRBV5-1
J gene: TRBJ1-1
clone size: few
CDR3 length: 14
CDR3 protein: CASSLVRGSTEAFF
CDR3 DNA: TGCGCCAGCAGCTTGGTGAGGGGGAGCACTGAAGCTTTCTTT

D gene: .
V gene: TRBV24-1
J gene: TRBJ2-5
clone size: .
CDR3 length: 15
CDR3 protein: CATSDWAGQGRTQYF
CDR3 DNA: TGTGCCACCAGTGATTGGGCCGGTCAGGGGAGGACCCAGTACTTC

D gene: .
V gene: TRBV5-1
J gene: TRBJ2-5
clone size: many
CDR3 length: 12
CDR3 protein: CASSLTQETQYF
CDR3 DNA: TGCGCCAGCAGCTTGACCCAAGAGACCCAGTACTTC

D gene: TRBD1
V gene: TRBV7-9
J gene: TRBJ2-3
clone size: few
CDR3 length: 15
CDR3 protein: CASSSTGGESDTQYF
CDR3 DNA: TGTGCCAGCAGCTCGACAGGGGGCGAATCAGATACGCAGTATTTT

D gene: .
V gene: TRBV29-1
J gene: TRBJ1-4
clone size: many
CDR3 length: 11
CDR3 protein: CSVNLGGTALF
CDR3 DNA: TGCAGCGTTAACTTGGGTGGAACAGCCCTTTTT

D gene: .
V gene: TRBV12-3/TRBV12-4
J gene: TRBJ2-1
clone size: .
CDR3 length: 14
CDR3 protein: CASIPTGSYNEQFF
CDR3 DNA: TGTGCCAGCATCCCGACGGGATCCTACAATGAGCAGTTCTTC

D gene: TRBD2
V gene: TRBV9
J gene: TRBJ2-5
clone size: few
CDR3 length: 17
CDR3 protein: CASSVISGAGGAETQYF
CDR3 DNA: TGTGCCAGCAGCGTAATTAGCGGAGCGGGGGGCGCGGAGACCCAGTACTTC

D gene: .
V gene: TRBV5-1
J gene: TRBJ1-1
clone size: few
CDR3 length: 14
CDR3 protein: CASSLSAMNTEAFF
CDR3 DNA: TGCGCCAGCAGCTTGAGCGCCATGAACACTGAAGCTTTCTTT

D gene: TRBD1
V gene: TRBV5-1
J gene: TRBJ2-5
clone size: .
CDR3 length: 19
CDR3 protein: CASSPSTEQGPLRKETQYF
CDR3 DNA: TGCGCCAGCAGCCCGAGCACAGAACAGGGGCCCCTCCGCAAAGAGACCCAGTACTTC

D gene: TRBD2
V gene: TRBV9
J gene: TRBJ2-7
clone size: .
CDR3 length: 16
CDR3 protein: CASSPLGREHSYEQYF
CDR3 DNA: TGTGCCAGCAGCCCCCTCGGGAGGGAGCACTCCTACGAGCAGTACTTC

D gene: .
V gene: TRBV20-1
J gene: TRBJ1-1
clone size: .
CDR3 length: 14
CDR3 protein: CSASPGLLNTEAFF
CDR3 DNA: TGCAGTGCTAGTCCGGGACTCTTGAACACTGAAGCTTTCTTT

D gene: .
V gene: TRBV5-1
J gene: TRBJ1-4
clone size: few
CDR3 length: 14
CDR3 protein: CASSSSLWGEKLFF
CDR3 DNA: TGCGCCAGCAGCTCTTCATTATGGGGTGAAAAACTGTTTTTT